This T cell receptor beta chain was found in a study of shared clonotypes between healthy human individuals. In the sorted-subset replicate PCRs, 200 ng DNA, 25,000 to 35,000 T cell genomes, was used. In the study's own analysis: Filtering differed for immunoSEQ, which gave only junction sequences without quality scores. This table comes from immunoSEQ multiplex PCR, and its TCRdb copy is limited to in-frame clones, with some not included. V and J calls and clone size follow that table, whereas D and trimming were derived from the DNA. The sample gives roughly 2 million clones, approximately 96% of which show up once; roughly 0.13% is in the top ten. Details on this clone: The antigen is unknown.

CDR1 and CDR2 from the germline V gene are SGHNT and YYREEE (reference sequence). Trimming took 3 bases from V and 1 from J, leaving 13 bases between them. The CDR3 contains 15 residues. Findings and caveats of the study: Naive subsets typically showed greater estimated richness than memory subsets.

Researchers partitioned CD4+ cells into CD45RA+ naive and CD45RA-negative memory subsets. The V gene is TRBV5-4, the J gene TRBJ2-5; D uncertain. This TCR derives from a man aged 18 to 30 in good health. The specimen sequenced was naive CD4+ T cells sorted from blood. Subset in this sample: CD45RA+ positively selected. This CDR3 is CASSSPDGIQETQYF. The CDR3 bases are TGTGCCAGCAGCTCGCCGGACGGTATCCAAGAGACCCAGTACTTC.